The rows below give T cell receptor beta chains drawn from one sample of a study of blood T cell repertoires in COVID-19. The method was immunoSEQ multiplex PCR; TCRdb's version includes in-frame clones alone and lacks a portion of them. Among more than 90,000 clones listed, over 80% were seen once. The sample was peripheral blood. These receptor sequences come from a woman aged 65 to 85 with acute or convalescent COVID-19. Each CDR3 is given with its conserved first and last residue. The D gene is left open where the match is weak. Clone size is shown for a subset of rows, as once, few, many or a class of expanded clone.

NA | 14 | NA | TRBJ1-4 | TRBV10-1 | TGCGCCAGCAGTCCCGAAGGTGGAGGTGAAAAACTGTTTTTT | CASSPEGGGEKLFF
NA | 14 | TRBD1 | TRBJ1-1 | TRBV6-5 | TGTGCCAGCAGTCGGGACAGCGGGAACACTGAAGCTTTCTTT | CASSRDSGNTEAFF
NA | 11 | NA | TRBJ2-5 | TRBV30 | TGTGCCTGGACCTACCAAGAGACCCAGTACTTC | CAWTYQETQYF
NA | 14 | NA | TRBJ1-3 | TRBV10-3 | TGTGCCATCAGTGGCGGGACTTCGGGGGACACCATATATTTT | CAISGGTSGDTIYF
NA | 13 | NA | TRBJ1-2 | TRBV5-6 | TGTGCCAGCAGCTTGGGCCCCGGAGGGGGCTACACCTTC | CASSLGPGGGYTF
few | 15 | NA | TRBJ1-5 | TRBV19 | TGTGCCAGTAGTCCGGGGAGCCATAGCAATCAGCCCCAGCATTTT | CASSPGSHSNQPQHF
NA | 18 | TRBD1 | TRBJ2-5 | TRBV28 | TGTGCCAGCAGTTTACACCCCGCCGGGACAGGGAAGAGGGAGACCCAGTACTTC | CASSLHPAGTGKRETQYF
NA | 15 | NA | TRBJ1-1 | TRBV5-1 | TGCGCCAGCAGCACCGGACCGGGAGGGAACACTGAAGCTTTCTTT | CASSTGPGGNTEAFF
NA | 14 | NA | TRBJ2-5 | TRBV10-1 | TGCGCCAGCAGTGCTGGGGGGATCCAAGAGACCCAGTACTTC | CASSAGGIQETQYF
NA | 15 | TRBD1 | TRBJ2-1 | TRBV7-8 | TGTGCCAGCAGCTTAGTGGCAGGGGGTCACCATGAGCAGTTCTTC | CASSLVAGGHHEQFF
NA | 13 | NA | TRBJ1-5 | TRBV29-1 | TGCAGCGCCGGTGGAGGAAAGGATCAGCCCCAGCATTTT | CSAGGGKDQPQHF
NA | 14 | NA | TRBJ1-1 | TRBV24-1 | TGTGCCACCAGTGATTCTCAGGGTAACACTGAAGCTTTCTTT | CATSDSQGNTEAFF
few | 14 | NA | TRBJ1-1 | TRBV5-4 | TGTGCCAGCAGCTTGGGAATGGCGAACACTGAAGCTTTCTTT | CASSLGMANTEAFF
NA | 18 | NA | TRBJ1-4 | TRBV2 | TGTGCCAGCAGTCGTGGCGGGGACCCTCGTGTGGCTAATGAAAAACTGTTTTTT | CASSRGGDPRVANEKLFF
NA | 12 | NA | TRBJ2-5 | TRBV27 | TGTGCCAGCAGATCCCCAGGGGAGACCCAGTACTTC | CASRSPGETQYF
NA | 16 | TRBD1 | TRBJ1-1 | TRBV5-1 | TGCGCCAGCAGCTTGGGGACCGGGACAGGGGGCGATGAAGCTTTCTTT | CASSLGTGTGGDEAFF
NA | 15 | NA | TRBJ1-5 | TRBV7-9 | TGTGCCAGCAGCTTGGGAGGCCATAGCAATCAGCCCCAGCATTTT | CASSLGGHSNQPQHF
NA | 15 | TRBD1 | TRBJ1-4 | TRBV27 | TGTGCCAGCAGCCGTTGGGACAGAACTAATGAAAAACTGTTTTTT | CASSRWDRTNEKLFF
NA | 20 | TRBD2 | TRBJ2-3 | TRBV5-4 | TGTGCCAGCAGCACGGCGGGACTAGCGGGAGGGATTTCGGGCACAGATACGCAGTATTTT | CASSTAGLAGGISGTDTQYF
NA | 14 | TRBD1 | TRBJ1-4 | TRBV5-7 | TGTGCCAGCAGCCCCGGGGACAGGGCTGAAAAACTGTTTTTT | CASSPGDRAEKLFF
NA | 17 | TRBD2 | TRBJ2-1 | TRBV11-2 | TGTGCCAGCAGCTTAGTGGCACTAGCGGGGGCTGGCGGTGAGCAGTTCTTC | CASSLVALAGAGGEQFF
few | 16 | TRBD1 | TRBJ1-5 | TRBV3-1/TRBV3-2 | TGTGCCAGCAGCCAAGATCGGACAGGGAAAGGCCAGCCCCAGCATTTT | CASSQDRTGKGQPQHF
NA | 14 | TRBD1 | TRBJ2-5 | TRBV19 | TGTGCCAGTAGTAAGACAGGGATGAAGGAGACCCAGTACTTC | CASSKTGMKETQYF
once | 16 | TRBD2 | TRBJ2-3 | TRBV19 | TGTGCCACCACAAGTGACCGGGGGGGGATCGGGCATACGCAGTATTTT | CATTSDRGGIGHTQYF
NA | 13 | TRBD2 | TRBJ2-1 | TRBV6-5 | TGTGCCAGCAGGGGACTAGGGTGGGATGAGCAGTTCTTC | CASRGLGWDEQFF
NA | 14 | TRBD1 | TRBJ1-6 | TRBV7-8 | TGTGCCAGCAGCTTGACAGGGGGGGAGTCACCCCTCCACTTT | CASSLTGGESPLHF
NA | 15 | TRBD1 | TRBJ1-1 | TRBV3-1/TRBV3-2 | TGTGCCAGCAGCCTACAGGGGGCCAAGAACACTGAAGCTTTCTTT | CASSLQGAKNTEAFF
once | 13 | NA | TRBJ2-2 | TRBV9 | TGTGCCAGCGGGAGCGGGAACACCGGGGAGCTGTTTTTT | CASGSGNTGELFF
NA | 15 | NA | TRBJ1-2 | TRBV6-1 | TGTGCCAGCAGTGAAGGGCGGGGCGGCTTCTATGGCTACACCTTC | CASSEGRGGFYGYTF
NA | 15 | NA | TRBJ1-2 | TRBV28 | TGTGCCAGCAGGCAGCAGGACAGATATAGCTATGGCTACACCTTC | CASRQQDRYSYGYTF
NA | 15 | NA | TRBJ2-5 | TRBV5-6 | TGTGCCAGCAGCTTACTACTTCGTGATAGCGAGACCCAGTACTTC | CASSLLLRDSETQYF
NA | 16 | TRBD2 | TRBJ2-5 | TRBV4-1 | TGCGCCAGCAGCCAGACTAGCGGGGGGGTCCAAGAGACCCAGTACTTC | CASSQTSGGVQETQYF
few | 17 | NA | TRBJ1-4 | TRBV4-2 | TGTGCCAGCAGCCCGACCGGCTCGGGGGGGGGAGGAGAAAAACTGTTTTTT | CASSPTGSGGGGEKLFF
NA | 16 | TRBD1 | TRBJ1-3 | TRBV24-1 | TGTGCCACCAGTGACAGAGGGACAGGCTCTGGAAACACCATATATTTT | CATSDRGTGSGNTIYF
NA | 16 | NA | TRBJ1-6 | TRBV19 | TGTGCCAGTAGTAGGAGGGAAGATAAACACAATTCACCCCTCCACTTT | CASSRREDKHNSPLHF
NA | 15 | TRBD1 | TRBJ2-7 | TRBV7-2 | TGTGCCAGCAGCTCCCAGGGGGCTAGTACCTACGAGCAGTACTTC | CASSSQGASTYEQYF
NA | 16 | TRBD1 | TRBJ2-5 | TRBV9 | TGTGCCAGCAGTCGATCTCATACAGGGGCGGGAGAGACCCAGTACTTC | CASSRSHTGAGETQYF
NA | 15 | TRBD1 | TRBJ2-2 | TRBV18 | TGTGCCAGCTCACGACCGGGACAGGGAACCGGGGAGCTGTTTTTT | CASSRPGQGTGELFF
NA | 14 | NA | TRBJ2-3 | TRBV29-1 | TGCAGCGTTGATGGGCAGTTCGGGGTGGATACGCAGTATTTT | CSVDGQFGVDTQYF
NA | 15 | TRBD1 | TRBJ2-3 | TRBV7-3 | TGTGCCAGCAGCCGCGGACAGGGGAGCACAGATACGCAGTATTTT | CASSRGQGSTDTQYF